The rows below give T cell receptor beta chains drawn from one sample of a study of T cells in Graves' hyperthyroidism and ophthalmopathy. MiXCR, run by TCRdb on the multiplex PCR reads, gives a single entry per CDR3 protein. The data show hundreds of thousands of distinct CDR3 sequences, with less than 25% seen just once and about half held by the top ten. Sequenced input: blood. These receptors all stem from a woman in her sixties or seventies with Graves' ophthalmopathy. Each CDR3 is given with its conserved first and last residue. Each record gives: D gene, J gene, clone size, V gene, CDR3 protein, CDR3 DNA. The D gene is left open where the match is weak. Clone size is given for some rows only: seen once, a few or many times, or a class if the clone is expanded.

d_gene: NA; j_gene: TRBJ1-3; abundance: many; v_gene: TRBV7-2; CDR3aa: CASSPTGGNTIYF; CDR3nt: TGTGCCAGCAGCCCCACGGGGGGAAACACCATATATTTT
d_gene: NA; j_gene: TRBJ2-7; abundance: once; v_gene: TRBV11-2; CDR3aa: CASSLKVTGTTSHEQYF; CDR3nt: TGTGCCAGCAGCTTAAAGGTTACGGGGACAACCTCCCACGAGCAGTACTTC
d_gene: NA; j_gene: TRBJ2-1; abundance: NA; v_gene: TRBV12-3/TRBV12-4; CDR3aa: CASSGGNEQSF; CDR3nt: TGTGCCAGCAGTGGGGGCAATGAGCAGTCCTTC
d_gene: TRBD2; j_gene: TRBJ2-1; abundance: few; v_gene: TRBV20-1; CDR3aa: CSARVWLAGDPNKEQFF; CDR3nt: TGCAGTGCTAGAGTTTGGCTAGCGGGTGACCCAAACAAGGAGCAGTTCTTC
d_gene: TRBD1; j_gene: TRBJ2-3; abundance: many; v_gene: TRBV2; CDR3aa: CASRAQGATDTQYF; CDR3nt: TGTGCCAGCAGGGCACAGGGGGCTACAGATACGCAGTATTTT
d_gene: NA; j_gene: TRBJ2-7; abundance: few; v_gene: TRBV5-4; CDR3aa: CASSPAGPYEQYF; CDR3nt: TGTGCCAGCAGCCCGGCGGGCCCCTACGAGCAGTACTTC
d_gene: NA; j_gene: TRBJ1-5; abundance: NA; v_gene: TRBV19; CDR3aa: CASSIIAGGDQPQHF; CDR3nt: TGTGCCAGTAGTATAATAGCGGGGGGCGATCAGCCCCAGCATTTT
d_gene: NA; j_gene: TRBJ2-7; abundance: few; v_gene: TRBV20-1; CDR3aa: CSARFVTGPSSYEQYF; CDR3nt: TGCAGTGCTAGATTTGTAACAGGGCCAAGCTCCTACGAGCAGTACTTC
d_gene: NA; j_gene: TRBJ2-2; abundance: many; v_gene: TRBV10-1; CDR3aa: CASSDFNGRGGTGELFF; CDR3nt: TGCGCCAGCAGTGATTTTAACGGCAGGGGCGGCACCGGGGAGCTGTTTTTT
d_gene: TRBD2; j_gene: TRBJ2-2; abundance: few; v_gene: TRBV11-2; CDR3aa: CASSPPTSGVTGELFF; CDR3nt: TGTGCCAGCAGCCCCCCCACTAGCGGGGTGACCGGGGAGCTGTTTTTT
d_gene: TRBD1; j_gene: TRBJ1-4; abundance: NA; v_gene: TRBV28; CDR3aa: CASVTGTEVRKLFF; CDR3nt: TGTGCCAGCGTCACAGGGACAGAGGTCCGAAAACTGTTTTTT
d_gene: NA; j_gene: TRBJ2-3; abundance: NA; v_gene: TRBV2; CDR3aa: CASRATRRFSNTQYF; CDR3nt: TGTGCCAGCAGAGCCACTAGGCGGTTTTCGAATACGCAGTATTTT
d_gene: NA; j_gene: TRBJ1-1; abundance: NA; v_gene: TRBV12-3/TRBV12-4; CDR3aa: CASRYGQTTEAFF; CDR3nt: TGTGCCAGCAGGTATGGACAGACCACTGAAGCTTTCTTT
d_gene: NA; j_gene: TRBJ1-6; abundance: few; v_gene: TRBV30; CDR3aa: CAWGPQGSGSPLHF; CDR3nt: TGTGCCTGGGGCCCCCAGGGTTCGGGGTCACCCCTCCACTTT
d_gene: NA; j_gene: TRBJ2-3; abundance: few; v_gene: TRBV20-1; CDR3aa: CSAGRTDTQYF; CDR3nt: TGCAGTGCTGGTCGGACAGATACGCAGTATTTT
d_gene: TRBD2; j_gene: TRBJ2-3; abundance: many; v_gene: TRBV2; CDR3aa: CASSDRREASTDTQYF; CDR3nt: TGTGCCAGCAGTGATCGGCGGGAGGCCAGCACAGATACGCAGTATTTT
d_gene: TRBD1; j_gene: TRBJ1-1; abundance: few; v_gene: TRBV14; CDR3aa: CASSTDRETEAFF; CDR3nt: TGTGCCAGCAGCACCGACAGGGAAACTGAAGCTTTCTTT
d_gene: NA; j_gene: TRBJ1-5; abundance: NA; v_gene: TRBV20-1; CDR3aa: CSARDGGVNQPQHF; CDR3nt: TGCAGTGCTAGAGATGGGGGAGTCAATCAGCCCCAGCATTTT
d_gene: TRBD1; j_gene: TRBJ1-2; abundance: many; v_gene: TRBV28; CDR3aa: CASNPTGDGYTF; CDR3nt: TGTGCCAGCAACCCGACAGGGGATGGCTACACCTTC
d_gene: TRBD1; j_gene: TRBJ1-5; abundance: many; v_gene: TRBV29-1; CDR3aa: CSVETGVLGQPQHF; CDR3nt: TGCAGCGTGGAGACAGGGGTCTTGGGTCAGCCCCAGCATTTT
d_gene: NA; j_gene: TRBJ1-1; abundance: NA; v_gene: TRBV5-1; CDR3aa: CASSIRVNTEAFF; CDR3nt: TGCGCCAGCAGCATTCGGGTGAACACTGAAGCTTTCTTT
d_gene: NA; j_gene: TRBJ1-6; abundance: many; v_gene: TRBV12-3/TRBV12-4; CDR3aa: CASSRAGVTRDSPLHF; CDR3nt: TGTGCCAGCAGTCGTGCAGGGGTTACGAGAGATTCACCCCTCCACTTT
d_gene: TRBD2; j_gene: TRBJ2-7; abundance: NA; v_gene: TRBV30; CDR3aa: CAWSDGGSLYEQYF; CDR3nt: TGTGCCTGGAGTGATGGCGGGAGCCTTTACGAGCAGTACTTC
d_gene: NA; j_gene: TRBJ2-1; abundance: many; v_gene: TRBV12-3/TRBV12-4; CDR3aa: CASSSFRISYNEQFF; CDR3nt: TGTGCCAGCAGTTCGTTCCGGATCTCCTACAATGAGCAGTTCTTC
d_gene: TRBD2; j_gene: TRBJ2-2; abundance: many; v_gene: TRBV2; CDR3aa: CASRAGTSGSIGELFF; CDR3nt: TGTGCCAGCAGGGCCGGGACTAGCGGGAGTATCGGGGAGCTGTTTTTT
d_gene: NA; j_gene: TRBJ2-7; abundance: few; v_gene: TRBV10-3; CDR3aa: CAISESDIAGYEQYF; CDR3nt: TGTGCCATCAGTGAGTCCGATATCGCAGGTTACGAGCAGTACTTC
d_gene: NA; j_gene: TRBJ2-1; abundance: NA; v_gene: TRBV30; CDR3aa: CAWTMSSSYNEQFF; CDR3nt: TGTGCCTGGACTATGTCTAGCTCCTACAATGAGCAGTTCTTC
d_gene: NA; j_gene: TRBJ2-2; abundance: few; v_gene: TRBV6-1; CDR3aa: CATTGNSYTGELFF; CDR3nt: TGTGCCACCACAGGGAACAGTTACACCGGGGAGCTGTTTTTT
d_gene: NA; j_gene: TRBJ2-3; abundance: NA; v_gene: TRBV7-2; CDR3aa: CASSFYGPTTSDTQYF; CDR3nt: TGTGCCAGCAGCTTTTATGGCCCCACTACATCGGATACGCAGTATTTT
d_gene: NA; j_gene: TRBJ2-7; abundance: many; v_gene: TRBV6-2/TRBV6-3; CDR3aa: CASSFRFEQYF; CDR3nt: TGTGCCAGCAGTTTTAGGTTCGAGCAGTACTTC
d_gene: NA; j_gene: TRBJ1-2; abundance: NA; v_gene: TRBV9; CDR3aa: CASSPQTGKLNYGYTF; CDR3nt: TGTGCCAGCAGCCCCCAGACCGGGAAACTCAACTATGGCTACACCTTC
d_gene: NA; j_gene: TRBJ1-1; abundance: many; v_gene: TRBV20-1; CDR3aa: CSARAGSMNTEAFF; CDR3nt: TGCAGTGCTAGGGCGGGCAGCATGAACACTGAAGCTTTCTTT
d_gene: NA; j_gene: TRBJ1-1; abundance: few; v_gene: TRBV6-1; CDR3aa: CASSQQVTMNTEAFF; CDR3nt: TGTGCCAGCAGTCAACAGGTTACTATGAACACTGAAGCTTTCTTT
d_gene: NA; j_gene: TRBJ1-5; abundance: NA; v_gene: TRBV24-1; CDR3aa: CATSGTSNQPQHF; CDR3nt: TGTGCCACCAGTGGGACATCCAATCAGCCCCAGCATTTT
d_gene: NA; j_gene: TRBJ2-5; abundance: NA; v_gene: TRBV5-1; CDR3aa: CASSLAPGIETQYF; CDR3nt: TGCGCCAGCAGCTTGGCTCCAGGGATAGAGACCCAGTACTTC
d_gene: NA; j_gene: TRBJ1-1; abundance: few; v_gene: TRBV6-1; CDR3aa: CASRTFDTEAFF; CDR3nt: TGTGCCAGCAGGACTTTCGACACTGAAGCTTTCTTT
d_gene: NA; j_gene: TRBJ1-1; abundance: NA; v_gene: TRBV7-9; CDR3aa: CASSPGQGSTEAFF; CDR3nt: TGTGCCAGCAGCCCCGGGCAGGGCAGCACTGAAGCTTTCTTT
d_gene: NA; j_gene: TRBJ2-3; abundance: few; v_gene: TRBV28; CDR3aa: CASSPWADTQYF; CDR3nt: TGTGCCAGCAGTCCTTGGGCTGATACGCAGTATTTT
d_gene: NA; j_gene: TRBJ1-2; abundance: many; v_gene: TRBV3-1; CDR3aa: CASGPGKYGYTF; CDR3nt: TGTGCCAGCGGGCCAGGGAAATATGGCTACACCTTC
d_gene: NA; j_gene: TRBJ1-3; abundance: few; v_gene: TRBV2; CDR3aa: CASSEEPKSGNTIYF; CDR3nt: TGTGCCAGCAGTGAAGAACCAAAATCGGGAAACACCATATATTTT
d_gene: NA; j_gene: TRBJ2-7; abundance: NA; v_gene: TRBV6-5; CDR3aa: CAGSYSLKGVEQYF; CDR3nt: TGTGCCGGCAGTTACTCATTAAAGGGAGTAGAGCAGTACTTC
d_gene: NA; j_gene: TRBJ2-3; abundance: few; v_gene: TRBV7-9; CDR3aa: CASSFDPFRVTGTDTQYF; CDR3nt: TGTGCCAGCAGCTTCGACCCCTTCAGGGTAACTGGCACAGATACGCAGTATTTT
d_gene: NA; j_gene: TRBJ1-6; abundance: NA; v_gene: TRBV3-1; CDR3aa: CASSQDSGRNSPLHF; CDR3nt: TGTGCCAGCAGCCAAGATTCAGGGAGAAATTCACCCCTCCACTTT
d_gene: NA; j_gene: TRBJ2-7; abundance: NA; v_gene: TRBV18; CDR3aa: CASSPPRAWDEQYF; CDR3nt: TGTGCCAGCTCACCACCCAGGGCATGGGACGAGCAGTACTTC